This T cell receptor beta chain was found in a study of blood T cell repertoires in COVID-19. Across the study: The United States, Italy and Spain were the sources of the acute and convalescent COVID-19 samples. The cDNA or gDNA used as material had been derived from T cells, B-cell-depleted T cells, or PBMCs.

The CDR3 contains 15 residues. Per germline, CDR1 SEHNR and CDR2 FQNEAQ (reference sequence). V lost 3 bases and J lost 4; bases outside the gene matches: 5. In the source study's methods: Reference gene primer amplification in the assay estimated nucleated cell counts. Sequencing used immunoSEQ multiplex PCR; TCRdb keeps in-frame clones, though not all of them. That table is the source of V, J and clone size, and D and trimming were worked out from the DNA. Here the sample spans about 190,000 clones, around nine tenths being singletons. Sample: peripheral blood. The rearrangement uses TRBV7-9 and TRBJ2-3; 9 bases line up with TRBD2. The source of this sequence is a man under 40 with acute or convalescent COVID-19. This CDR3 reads CASSFRAGGPDTQYF. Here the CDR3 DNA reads TGTGCCAGCAGCTTCCGGGCGGGAGGGCCAGATACGCAGTATTTT.